A single sample is the source of the 2 T cell receptor beta chains below, sequenced in a study of vaccination and CD4 T cells after COVID-19. Their cognate antigens are unknown. Treatment: roughly 11-day PBMC culture with coronavirus spike peptide pools or control peptides (ViraFEST assay). Cultured CD4+ T-cell DNA underwent Oncomine TCR Beta short-read sequencing. Each CDR3 protein gets one entry after TCRdb re-called the PCR reads with MiXCR. Among approximately 15,000 distinct CDR3 sequences listed, 50% to 60% were seen once. Here the sequenced sample was CD4+ T cells from blood, cultured in vitro, taken before SARS-CoV-2 vaccination. The receptor source for this set is a human donor who had recovered from COVID-19.

The V gene is TRBV5-1, the J gene TRBJ1-2; TRBD1 matches at 8 bases. Germline loops: CDR1 SGHRS, CDR2 YFSETQ. V was pared by 4 bases and J by 3 bases, with 8 bases of the junction left unmatched. CDR3 size: 15 residues. The CDR3 spells CASSALPGQDYGYTF. For the CDR3, the DNA is TGCGCCAGCAGCGCATTACCGGGACAGGACTATGGCTACACCTTC.

This chain links TRBV28 with TRBJ2-5; D perhaps matches TRBD2 (6 bases). V shed 6 bases and J shed 0 bases, with 17 bases lying between them. CDR3 length: 16 residues. Germline CDR1 and CDR2: MDHEN and SYDVKM. For the CDR3, the DNA is TGTGCCAGCAGGGGGACGGGGCGGGGATACCAAGAGACCCAGTACTTC. It encodes CASRGTGRGYQETQYF.